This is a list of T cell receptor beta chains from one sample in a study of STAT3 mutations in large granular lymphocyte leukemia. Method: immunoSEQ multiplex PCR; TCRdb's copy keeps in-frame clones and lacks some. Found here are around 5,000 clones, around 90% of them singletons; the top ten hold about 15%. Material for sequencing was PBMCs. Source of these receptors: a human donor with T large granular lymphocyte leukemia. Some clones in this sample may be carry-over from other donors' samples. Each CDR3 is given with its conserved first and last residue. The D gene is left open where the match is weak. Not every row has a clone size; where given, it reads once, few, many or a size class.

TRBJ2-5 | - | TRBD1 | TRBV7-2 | TGTGCCAGCAGCTTAGACGGCGCAGGGGGCGGAGAGACCCAGTACTTC | CASSLDGAGGGETQYF
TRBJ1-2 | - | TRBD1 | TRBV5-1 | TGCGCCAGCAGCCCGGGACAGACTAACTATGGCTACACCTTC | CASSPGQTNYGYTF
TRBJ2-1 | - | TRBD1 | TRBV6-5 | TGTGCCAGCAGTTACGGACAGGGGGCGCGGGATGAGCAGTTCTTC | CASSYGQGARDEQFF
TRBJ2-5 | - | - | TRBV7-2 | TGTGCCAGCAGCGCCCGACCCCCGGGGGTGGAAGAGACCCAGTACTTC | CASSARPPGVEETQYF
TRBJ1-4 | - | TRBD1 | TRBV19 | TGTGCCAGTAGTGCCTCCGGACAGGACTATGAAAAACTGTTTTTT | CASSASGQDYEKLFF
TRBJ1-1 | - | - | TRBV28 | TGTGCCAGCAGTTTGGCGGGGAGGAACAAACAGAAAGGGGCTTTCTTT | CASSLAGRNKQKGAFF
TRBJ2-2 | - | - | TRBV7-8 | TGTGCCAGCAGCCTGGACCTCACCGGGGAGCTGTTTTTT | CASSLDLTGELFF
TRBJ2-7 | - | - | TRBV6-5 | TGTGCCAGCAGCGTAAGATTTGAGAGCTCCTACGAGCAGTACTTC | CASSVRFESSYEQYF
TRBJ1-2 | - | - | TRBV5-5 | TGTGCCAGCAGCTCCTCTCCCAACAGGGTGGATGGCTACACCTTC | CASSSSPNRVDGYTF
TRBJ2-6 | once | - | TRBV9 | TGTGCCAGCAGCGCCTCTGGGGCCAACGTCCTGACTTTC | CASSASGANVLTF
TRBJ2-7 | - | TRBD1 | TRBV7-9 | TGTGCCAGCAGTGACTCAGGGGGTGGTTTCGGACACGAGCAGTACTTC | CASSDSGGGFGHEQYF
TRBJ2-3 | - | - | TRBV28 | TGTGCCAGCAATAAGCAGCCATATACGCAGTATTTT | CASNKQPYTQYF
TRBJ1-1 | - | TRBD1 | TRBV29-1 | TGCACCTCAGGGGGGCCTGACACTGAAGCTTTCTTT | CTSGGPDTEAFF
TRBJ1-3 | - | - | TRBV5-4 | TGTGCCAGCAGCTTGGCAGGGGCGTCGGGAAACACCATATATTTT | CASSLAGASGNTIYF
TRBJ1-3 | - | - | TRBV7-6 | TGTGCCAGCAGCTTAGGAGGTATCTCTGGAAACACCATATATTTT | CASSLGGISGNTIYF
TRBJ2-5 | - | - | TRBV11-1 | TGTGCCAGCAGCTCGACGGGCAGGGTATGGGAGACCCAGTACTTC | CASSSTGRVWETQYF
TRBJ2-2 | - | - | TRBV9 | TGTGCCAGCACATCCCGGGGATCCACCGGGGAGCTGTTTTTT | CASTSRGSTGELFF
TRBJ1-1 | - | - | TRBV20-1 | TGCAGTGCTCGTAAGGGGACTGAAGCTTTCTTT | CSARKGTEAFF
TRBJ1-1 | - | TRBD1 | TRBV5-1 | TGCGCCAGCAGCTTCCAGGGGGAGGACACTGAAGCTTTCTTT | CASSFQGEDTEAFF
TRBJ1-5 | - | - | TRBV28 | TGTGCCAGCAGAATGCGGGACGGAATAAATCAGCCCCAGCATTTT | CASRMRDGINQPQHF
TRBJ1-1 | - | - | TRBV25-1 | TGTGCCAGCAGTAAAGGAACTGAAGCTTTCTTT | CASSKGTEAFF
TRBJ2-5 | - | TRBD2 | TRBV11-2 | TGTGCCAGCAGTTATAATAGCGGGGAAGAGACCCAGTACTTC | CASSYNSGEETQYF
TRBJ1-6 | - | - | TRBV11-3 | TGTGCCAGCAGCTTAGGGGGGGCAAATTCACCCCTCCACTTT | CASSLGGANSPLHF
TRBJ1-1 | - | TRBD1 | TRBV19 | TGTGCCAGTAGTTCCAGGGGGCGCGCCACTGAAGCTTTCTTT | CASSSRGRATEAFF
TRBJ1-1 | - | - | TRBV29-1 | TGCAGCGTTGAAGGTGGCCCTGAAGCTTTCTTT | CSVEGGPEAFF
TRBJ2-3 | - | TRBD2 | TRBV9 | TGTGCCAGCACCTTAGCGGGGGCTAGCACAGATACGCAGTATTTT | CASTLAGASTDTQYF
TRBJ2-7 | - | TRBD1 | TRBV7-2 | TGTGCCAGCAGCGGTCCGGGACAGGGGACCTACGAGCAGTACTTC | CASSGPGQGTYEQYF
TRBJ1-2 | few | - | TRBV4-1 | TGCGCCAGCAGCCAAGTTGGTACTAACTATGGCTACACCTTC | CASSQVGTNYGYTF
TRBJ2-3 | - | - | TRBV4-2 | TGTGCCAGCAGCCAAGTTCAGGGGTGGACAGATACGCAGTATTTT | CASSQVQGWTDTQYF
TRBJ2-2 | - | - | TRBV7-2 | TGTGCCACCCAAGGGGGTACCGGGGAGCTGTTTTTT | CATQGGTGELFF
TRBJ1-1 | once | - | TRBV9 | TGTGCCAGCAGCGTTGGGGCTGCCCAGAACACTGAAGCTTTCTTT | CASSVGAAQNTEAFF
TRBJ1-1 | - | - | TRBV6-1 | TGTGCCAGCAGTGATGAGGGGAGAATGAACACTGAAGCTTTCTTT | CASSDEGRMNTEAFF
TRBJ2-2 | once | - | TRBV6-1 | TGTGCCAGCAGTGCTGGACAGCGGGGCACCGGGGAGCTGTTTTTT | CASSAGQRGTGELFF
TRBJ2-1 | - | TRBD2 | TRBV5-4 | TGTGCCAGCAGCTTGGGAGCGGGAGAGGATGAGCAGTTCTTC | CASSLGAGEDEQFF
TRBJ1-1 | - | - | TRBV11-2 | TGTGCCAGCAGCTTTCCCCGCACTGAAGCTTTCTTT | CASSFPRTEAFF
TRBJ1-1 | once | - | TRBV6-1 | TGTGCCAGCAGGGGGGGACGGACCACTGAAGCTTTCTTT | CASRGGRTTEAFF
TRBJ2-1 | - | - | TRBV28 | TGTGCCAGCAGTTATAGGAAAGGTTCTCAGTTCTTC | CASSYRKGSQFF
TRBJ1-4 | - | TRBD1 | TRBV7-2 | TGTGCCAGCAGCGGACAGGGGGCGGCTAATGAAAAACTGTTTTTT | CASSGQGAANEKLFF
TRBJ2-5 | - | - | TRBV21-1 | TGTGCCAGCATCCCACTAGCGGGAGAGGAGACCCAGTACTTC | CASIPLAGEETQYF
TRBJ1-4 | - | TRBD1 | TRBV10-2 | TGCGCCAGCATGCAGGGGGGAACTAATGAAAAACTGTTTTTT | CASMQGGTNEKLFF
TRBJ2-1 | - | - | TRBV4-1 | TGCGCCAGCAGGGAGGGTCCGGCCTACAATGAGCAGTTCTTC | CASREGPAYNEQFF
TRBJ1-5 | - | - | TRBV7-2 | TGTGCCAGCAGCTTAGAGGGTGGGCGGTTTAATCAGCCCCAGCATTTT | CASSLEGGRFNQPQHF
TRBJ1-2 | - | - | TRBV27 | TGTGCCAGCAGTTCCCCGGGTCTCGGCTACACCTTC | CASSSPGLGYTF
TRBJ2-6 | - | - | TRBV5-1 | TGCGCCAGCAGCCTACAGGGGGGGTTCTCTGGGGCCAACGTCCTGACTTTC | CASSLQGGFSGANVLTF
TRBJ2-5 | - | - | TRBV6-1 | TGTGCCAGCAGTGCAGGACTAAGCTACTTC | CASSAGLSYF
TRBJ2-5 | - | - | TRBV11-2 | TGTGCCAGCAGCTTAGATGGCGACACGACGGAGACCCAGTACTTC | CASSLDGDTTETQYF
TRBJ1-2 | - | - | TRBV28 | TGTGCCAGCAGTTACCAAGGGGGGATTCGGGAGGGCTATGGCTACACCTTC | CASSYQGGIREGYGYTF
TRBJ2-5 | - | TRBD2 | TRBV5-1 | TGCGCCAGCAGCTTGGAGATAGCGGGGGCAGAGACCCAGTACTTC | CASSLEIAGAETQYF
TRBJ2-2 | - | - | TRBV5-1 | TGCGCCAGCAGCTTGAGGACGAGTCCACGGAGCGGGGAGCTGTTTTTT | CASSLRTSPRSGELFF
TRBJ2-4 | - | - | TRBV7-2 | TGTGCCAGCAGCTCGTCCGCGCTTATTCAGTACTTC | CASSSSALIQYF
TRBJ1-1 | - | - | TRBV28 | TGTGCCAGCAGTTTTGCTAGGGTCGGAGGGACTGAAGCTTTCTTT | CASSFARVGGTEAFF
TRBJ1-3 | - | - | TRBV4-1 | TGCGCCAGCAGCCAAAGCCGGGGGAAGACTGGAAACACCATATATTTT | CASSQSRGKTGNTIYF
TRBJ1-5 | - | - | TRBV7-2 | TGTGCCAGCAGCTTAGGTCCTAGCAATCAGCCCCAGCATTTT | CASSLGPSNQPQHF
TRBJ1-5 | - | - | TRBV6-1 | TGTGCCAGCAGTAACAGGGACTATAGCAATCAGCCCCAGCATTTT | CASSNRDYSNQPQHF